A single TCR beta chain is shown here with its context. This sample is part of a study of blood T cell repertoires in COVID-19. How the authors handled the data: Amplification from reference gene primers served as the basis for estimated nucleated cell counts. The method was immunoSEQ multiplex PCR; TCRdb's version includes in-frame clones alone and lacks a portion of them. D and trimming were read from the DNA, whereas the V and J calls and clone size are those reported in that table. There are about 240,000 clones in the sample; around three quarters occur only once, and 2.5% to 4% lies in the top ten. The TCR was taken from a woman older than 75 with acute or convalescent COVID-19. Sequencing was carried out using peripheral blood.

CDR3 DNA sequence: TGTGCCAGCAGCCCTGCGTGGGAGGGACTGGTCCACAATGAGCAGTTCTTC. This sequence encodes CASSPAWEGLVHNEQFF. The rearrangement links TRBV5-6 to TRBJ2-1; 7 positions agree with TRBD2. The V gene's germline CDR1 is SGHDT and CDR2 YYEEEE. CDR3 size: 17 residues. J lost 5 bases, V lost 4 bases, and 15 bases had no gene match.